The TCR beta chain described here comes from a study of early T cells in non-severe SARS-CoV-2 infection. This CDR3 region has 13 residues. CDR1 and CDR2 (germline): SGHKS, YYEKEE (reference sequence). The V end was cut by 4 bases, the J end by 6 bases, with 12 bases between. TCRdb fed the 5' RACE reads into MiXCR, producing one record per CDR3 protein. The data contain roughly 23,000 distinct CDR3 sequences, 3% to 4% of them singletons. This clonotype was detected ten times or more. This rearrangement joins TRBV5-5 to TRBJ2-3; D unclear. This TCR derives from an adult who was a healthcare worker with PCR-confirmed SARS-CoV-2 infection or an uninfected control (not recorded which). Material: whole blood. CDR3 sequence (DNA): TGTGCCAGCAGCCTCGGACGAGCCGATACGCAGTATTTT. The encoded protein is CASSLGRADTQYF.